The 30 T cell receptor beta chains below were found in one sample sequenced in a study of cytomegalovirus exposure and HLA in healthy donors. With 60 Vbeta and 13 Jbeta primers, the PCR was carried out. Produced via immunoSEQ multiplex PCR; TCRdb's table is partial and in-frame only. The sample lists 75,000 or so clones, about 66% occurring once. Material for sequencing was PBMCs. The receptors derive from a man aged 40-50 years in good health and CMV-seropositive.

This clone was counted a few times. V gene TRBV19 combines with J gene TRBJ1-5, with D possibly being TRBD1 (5 bases). V lost 8 bases, J lost 4 bases, and 12 bases lay in between. The germline CDR1 and CDR2 sequences are LNHDA and SQIVND (reference sequence). The CDR3 totals 13 residues. Here the CDR3 reads CASGFGGNQPQHF. The CDR3 DNA reads TGTGCCAGTGGGTTCGGGGGTAATCAGCCCCAGCATTTT.

This clone has a single count. The V gene is TRBV4-1, the J gene TRBJ2-3; TRBD1 aligns across 8 bases. From germline, CDR1 is MGHRA and CDR2 YSYEKL. The CDR3 loop spans 14 amino acids. The trim removed 4 bases at V and 6 bases at J, leaving 6 bases unmatched. The CDR3 nucleotides read TGCGCCAGCAGCCCAACGACAGGGGAGGATACGCAGTATTTT. Its translation: CASSPTTGEDTQYF.

J is TRBJ1-1 and V is TRBV7-9, with TRBD1 matching 11 bases. CDR1 SEHNR and CDR2 FQNEAQ come from the germline V gene (reference sequence). There are 14 residues in the CDR3. The V gene end was trimmed by 5 bases and the J gene end by 3 bases; junction bases not matched to a gene: 2. CDR3 in amino acids: CASSPGQGDTEAFF. The CDR3 DNA is TGTGCCAGCAGCCCGGGACAGGGGGACACTGAAGCTTTCTTT.

The V call is TRBV7-9, the J call TRBJ1-5; TRBD1 agrees at 9 bases. The germline gives CDR1 SEHNR, CDR2 FQNEAQ (reference sequence). The trim removed 5 bases at V and 6 bases at J, leaving 5 bases unmatched. CDR3 length: 14 amino acids. The DNA for the CDR3 is TGTGCCAGCAGCATACAGGGGGCAGGTCAGCCCCAGCATTTT. This translates into CASSIQGAGQPQHF.

This clone was detected only a few times. The CDR3 nucleotides read TGTGCCAGCAGTTCGGTAATGGGGCAGGAGGGTTGGAGTGAAAAACTGTTTTTT. Protein product: CASSSVMGQEGWSEKLFF. The chain joins TRBV28 to TRBJ1-4; possible D gene TRBD1, 5 bases. CDR3 length equals 18 residues. CDR1 is MDHEN and CDR2 is SYDVKM in the germline V gene. V lost 4 bases and J lost 7, with 25 bases in between.

A few counts support this clone. The chain is built from TRBV7-9 and TRBJ2-2, with D possibly being TRBD2 (5 bases). Trimming left V 3 bases short and J 2 bases short, with 10 bases between. CDR1 is SEHNR, CDR2 FQNEAQ, per germline (reference sequence). The CDR3 runs to 15 residues. The CDR3 loop is CASSFGLKNTGELFF. For the CDR3, the DNA is TGTGCCAGCAGCTTCGGACTCAAAAACACCGGGGAGCTGTTTTTT.

This clone has only a few counts. The chain couples TRBV7-3 to TRBJ2-5; 14 bases are a match to TRBD2. CDR3 length: 15 amino acids. The junction had 2 bases not matched to a gene; V was cut back by 3 bases and J by 5 bases. Germline V gives CDR1 SGHTA, CDR2 FQGTGA. The CDR3 protein is CASSLGLAGAETQYF. DNA of the CDR3: TGTGCCAGCAGCTTGGGACTAGCGGGGGCGGAGACCCAGTACTTC.

This chain joins TRBV6-6 and TRBJ2-7; 9 nucleotides align to TRBD1. The ends lost 6 bases at V and 4 bases at J; junction bases unmatched: 13. The CDR3 consists of 16 residues. The germline V gene encodes CDR1 MNHNY and CDR2 SVGAGI (reference sequence). The DNA for the CDR3 is TGTGCCAGCAGGCCGGTCCTAACAGGGGGCAGGTACGAGCAGTACTTC. Translated: CASRPVLTGGRYEQYF.

In this sample, this clone turned up a few times. This sequence joins TRBV5-4 and TRBJ2-7; 9 nucleotides match TRBD1. V gave up 0 bases and J gave up 5 bases; unmatched junction bases: 6. The CDR3 sequence is 15 residues long. Germline lookup yields CDR1 SGHNT and CDR2 YYREEE (reference sequence). The CDR3: CASSLVGTGRDEQYF. The CDR3 region has the DNA TGTGCCAGCAGCTTGGTGGGGACAGGGCGCGACGAGCAGTACTTC.

This clone was detected only once. J is TRBJ1-2 and V is TRBV28; possible D gene TRBD1, 6 bases. From germline, CDR1 is MDHEN and CDR2 SYDVKM. The CDR3 has 14 residues. Trimming removed 2 bases from V and 6 bases from J, with 13 bases in between. CDR3 amino acids: CASSLGGGRDGYTF. CDR3 DNA: TGTGCCAGCAGTTTAGGGGGGGGCAGGGATGGCTACACCTTC.

J is TRBJ1-4 and V is TRBV9; a possible D gene is TRBD1 (5 bases). V was cut by 4 bases and J by 7 bases, with 14 bases left in between. The CDR3 has 14 residues. Looked up from germline, CDR1 is SGDLS and CDR2 is YYNGEE. This chain's CDR3 is CASSLMGDFEKLFF. CDR3 sequence (DNA): TGTGCCAGCAGCCTCATGGGGGACTTTGAAAAACTGTTTTTT.

The chain recombines TRBV5-4 with TRBJ1-1, with 8 bases matching TRBD1. In germline, CDR1 is SGHNT, CDR2 YYREEE (reference sequence). There are 17 residues in the CDR3. The junction had 10 bases not matched to a gene; V was cut back by 3 bases and J by 0 bases. Written as DNA, the CDR3 is TGTGCCAGCAGCTCAGGAGGCAGGGGGCGTGTGAACACTGAAGCTTTCTTT. Protein: CASSSGGRGRVNTEAFF. Combining the CDR3 with reference TRBV5-4 and TRBJ1-1 gives the whole variable domain ETGVTQSPTHLIKTRGQQVTLRCSSQSGHNTVSWYQQALGQGPQFIFQYYREEENGRGNFPPRFSGLQFPNYSSELNVNALELDDSALYLCASSSGGRGRVNTEAFFGQGTRLTVV.

This clone has more than one count but fewer than ten. The rearrangement joins TRBV5-1 to TRBJ2-1, with TRBD1 identical over 8 bases. Germline CDR1 and CDR2: SGHRS and YFSETQ. The CDR3 spans 16 residues. Unmatched junction bases numbered 14, after V lost 4 bases and J lost 8 bases. The CDR3 DNA reads TGCGCCAGCAGCCGGAGGGGAACAGGGGGTTTGGATGAGCAGTTCTTC. Its protein is CASSRRGTGGLDEQFF.

A few counts support this clone. The rearrangement links TRBV7-2 to TRBJ1-5; possible D gene TRBD1, 6 bases. The CDR3 totals 18 residues. The V end was cut by 5 bases, the J end by 1 base, with 21 bases between. Germline CDR1 reads SGHTA; CDR2 reads FQGNSA. The CDR3 reads CASSASAPRGRSNQPQHF. CDR3 DNA sequence: TGTGCCAGCAGCGCGAGCGCACCCAGGGGTCGCAGCAATCAGCCCCAGCATTTT.

The rearrangement joins TRBV11-2 to TRBJ2-5; tentatively, D is TRBD1 (6 bases). The CDR3 is 16 amino acids. Per the germline V gene, CDR1 is SGHAT and CDR2 is FQNNGV. The V end lost 7 bases, the J end lost 2 bases, and 20 bases lay between the germline ends. The CDR3 DNA reads TGTGCCAGCACCGACTTTCCCGGGACAACGCAAGAGACCCAGTACTTC. This codes for CASTDFPGTTQETQYF.

The gene calls are TRBV11-2 and TRBJ2-1; 8 bases agree with TRBD2. The CDR3 is 16 residues long. The V gene's germline CDR1 is SGHAT and CDR2 FQNNGV. The ends lost 5 bases at V and 2 bases at J; junction bases unmatched: 8. CDR3 sequence (DNA): TGTGCCAGCAGCCGGGAACTAGCGGCTACCTACAATGAGCAGTTCTTC. Its protein product is CASSRELAATYNEQFF. Full variable domain (outside the CDR3, taken from reference TRBV11-2 and TRBJ2-1): EAGVAQSPRYKIIEKRQSVAFWCNPISGHATLYWYQQILGQGPKLLIQFQNNGVVDDSQLPKDRFSAERLKGVDSTLKIQPAKLEDSAVYLCASSRELAATYNEQFFGPGTRLTVL.

This chain joins TRBV7-8 and TRBJ2-3; 12 nucleotides agree with TRBD2. Germline V gene sequence: CDR1 SGHVS, CDR2 FQNEAQ. V trimming: 1 base; J trimming: 2 bases; junction bases outside the gene matches: 10. CDR3 length equals 19 residues. The CDR3 protein is CASSLELLAGGRDTDTQYF. CDR3 bases: TGTGCCAGCAGCTTAGAGTTACTAGCGGGGGGCCGGGACACAGATACGCAGTATTTT.

The gene calls are TRBV6-5 and TRBJ1-2; TRBD1 might be the D (5 bases). Germline V gives CDR1 MNHEY, CDR2 SVGAGI. The CDR3 sequence is 13 residues long. The ends were cut back, 7 bases at V and 8 bases at J, with 17 bases in the middle. CDR3: CASTPSGGWGYTF. DNA of the CDR3: TGTGCCAGCACCCCCTCGGGGGGGTGGGGCTACACCTTC.

The J gene is TRBJ2-5, the V gene TRBV13, with 7 bases fitting TRBD1. The CDR3 is made up of 12 amino acids. After removal of 9 bases from V and 4 bases from J, the junction contained 5 bases not matched to a gene. The germline gives CDR1 PRHDT, CDR2 FYEKMQ (reference sequence). In DNA form, the CDR3 reads TGTGCCAGTCGGACAGGTATAGAGACCCAGTACTTC. It translates to CASRTGIETQYF.

V and J are TRBV10-1 and TRBJ2-1, with 12 nucleotides matching TRBD2. CDR1 and CDR2 (germline): WNHNN, SYGVQD (reference sequence). With 3 bases clipped from V and 9 bases from J, the junction kept 18 bases outside the gene matches. The CDR3 has 19 amino acids. CDR3 in amino acids: CASSDPSPTLAGGPVEQFF. CDR3 sequence (DNA): TGCGCCAGCAGTGATCCATCACCGACCCTAGCGGGGGGGCCGGTTGAGCAGTTCTTC.

In its sample, this clone was seen once. V gene TRBV28 combines with J gene TRBJ2-7; 7 positions match TRBD1. V shed 7 bases, J shed 0 bases, and the junction held 12 bases outside the gene matches. CDR3 length: 16 residues. Looked up from germline, CDR1 is MDHEN and CDR2 is SYDVKM. CDR3 nucleotides: TGTGCCAGCATCCCCTCCGGGACAGCGAGCTCCTACGAGCAGTACTTC. It specifies CASIPSGTASSYEQYF.

The J gene is TRBJ2-5, the V gene TRBV30, with a tentative D call TRBD1 (5 bases). CDR3 size: 15 residues. V was trimmed by 2 bases and J by 0 bases, leaving 13 bases between them. Germline CDR1 GTSNPN, CDR2 SVGIG (reference sequence). The CDR3 bases are TGTGCCTGGAGTCGAGACAGCCTGTACCAAGAGACCCAGTACTTC. Its translation is CAWSRDSLYQETQYF.

The chain carries TRBV7-9 and TRBJ2-7; 8 nucleotides agree with TRBD1. CDR1 is SEHNR and CDR2 is FQNEAQ in the germline V gene (reference sequence). The CDR3 contains 14 residues. With 4 bases clipped from V and 3 bases from J, the junction kept 5 bases outside the gene matches. DNA of the CDR3: TGTGCCAGCAGCTGGGGACAGGCAATCTACGAGCAGTACTTC. Translating gives CASSWGQAIYEQYF.

The gene calls are TRBV6-5 and TRBJ1-2, with D unresolved. V dropped 5 bases and J dropped 4 bases, with 14 bases sitting between them. Per germline, CDR1 MNHEY and CDR2 SVGAGI. The CDR3 length is 14 residues. The CDR3 loop is CASSLSPRLYGYTF. DNA for the CDR3: TGTGCCAGCAGTCTTTCCCCCAGACTCTATGGCTACACCTTC.

The chain couples TRBV2 to TRBJ2-5; 9 nucleotides match TRBD1. The DNA end lines up better with TRBJ2-7; the J call may be wrong. Germline V gene sequence: CDR1 SNHLY, CDR2 FYNNEI. The CDR3 covers 14 residues. CDR3 DNA sequence: TGTGCCAGCAGGGGTACAGGGGGCAGGTACGAGCAGTACTTC. This codes for CASRGTGGRYEQYF.

CDR3 residues: CASSSGTAGGNTIYF. Written as DNA, the CDR3 is TGTGCCAGCAGCAGCGGGACGGCGGGTGGAAACACCATATATTTT. The chain employs TRBV9 and TRBJ1-3, with a possible D match to TRBD1 (5 bases). This CDR3 comprises 15 residues. V lost 4 bases, J lost 3 bases, and 14 bases lay in between. The germline CDR1 and CDR2 sequences are SGDLS and YYNGEE.

The CDR3 protein is CASSSGGDTQYF. CDR3 DNA: TGCGCCAGCAGCTCAGGGGGGGATACGCAGTATTTT. The chain joins TRBV5-1 to TRBJ2-3, with D perhaps TRBD1 (7 bases). The germline V gene has CDR1 SGHRS and CDR2 YFSETQ. The CDR3 totals 12 residues. Trimming removed 3 bases from V and 6 bases from J, with 8 bases in between.

J is TRBJ2-1 and V is TRBV9; 11 positions match TRBD2. V shed 0 bases and J 8 bases; nucleotides not matched to a gene: 10. The length of the CDR3 is 17 residues. Germline V lookup: CDR1 SGDLS, CDR2 YYNGEE. The DNA of the CDR3 is TGTGCCAGCAGCGTAGACGATAGCGGGGGGGCCCCTGATGAGCAGTTCTTC. It encodes CASSVDDSGGAPDEQFF.

This sequence joins TRBV6-1 and TRBJ1-1; D is ambiguous. The CDR3 consists of 14 residues. The ends were cut back, 2 bases at V and 5 bases at J, with 12 bases in the middle. CDR1 and CDR2 (germline): MNHNS, SASEGT. The CDR3 DNA follows: TGTGCCAGCAGTGAACCGGGTTTTTCTACTGAAGCTTTCTTT. Translated: CASSEPGFSTEAFF.

J is TRBJ2-7 and V is TRBV4-2, with TRBD1 matching 7 bases. Trimming at V came to 0 bases and at J to 5 bases, leaving 7 bases not matched to a gene. Germline V gene sequence: CDR1 LGHNA, CDR2 YNFKEQ. The CDR3 is 15 residues long. Here the CDR3 DNA reads TGTGCCAGCAGCCAAGATCGTAACAGGGGCGACGAGCAGTACTTC. Protein product: CASSQDRNRGDEQYF.